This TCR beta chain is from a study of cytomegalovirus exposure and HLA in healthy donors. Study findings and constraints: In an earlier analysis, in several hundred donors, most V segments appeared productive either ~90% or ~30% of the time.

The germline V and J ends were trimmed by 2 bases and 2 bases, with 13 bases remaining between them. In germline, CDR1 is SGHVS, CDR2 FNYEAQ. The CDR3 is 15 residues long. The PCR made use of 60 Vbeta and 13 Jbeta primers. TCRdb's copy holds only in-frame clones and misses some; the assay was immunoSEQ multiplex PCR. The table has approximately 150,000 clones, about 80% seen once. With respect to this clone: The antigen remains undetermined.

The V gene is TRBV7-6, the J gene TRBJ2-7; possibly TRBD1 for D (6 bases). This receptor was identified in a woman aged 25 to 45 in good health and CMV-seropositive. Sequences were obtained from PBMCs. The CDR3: CASSLKAQGTYEQYF. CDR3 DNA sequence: TGTGCCAGCAGCTTAAAAGCCCAGGGGACCTACGAGCAGTACTTC.